A selection of T cell receptor beta chains follows, all from one sample in a study of cytomegalovirus exposure and HLA in healthy donors. The method was immunoSEQ multiplex PCR; TCRdb's version includes in-frame clones alone and lacks a portion of them. The table records about 190,000 clones, roughly 80% of them present only once. The specimen was PBMCs. The receptors were gathered from a woman aged 45-65 years in good health and CMV-seronegative. Both conserved end residues are part of each CDR3. The D gene is left open where the match is weak. A clone size is listed for some rows: how often the clone was seen (once, few, many), or a class if it is expanded.

d_gene	v_gene	abundance	j_gene	CDR3aa	CDR3nt
-	TRBV7-2	-	TRBJ1-2	CASSPRQARYGYTF	TGTGCCAGCAGCCCGCGACAGGCCCGCTATGGCTACACCTTC
TRBD2	TRBV5-4	-	TRBJ2-3	CASSLELAGAADTQYF	TGTGCCAGCAGCTTGGAACTAGCGGGAGCGGCAGATACGCAGTATTTT
TRBD1	TRBV15	-	TRBJ1-3	CATSRLDRGDTIYF	TGTGCCACCAGCAGATTGGACAGGGGTGACACCATATATTTT
TRBD2	TRBV19	-	TRBJ2-1	CASTPTSGREAYNEQFF	TGTGCCAGTACTCCAACTAGCGGGAGGGAGGCCTACAATGAGCAGTTCTTC
TRBD1	TRBV25-1	-	TRBJ2-2	CASTGQASGVTGELFF	TGTGCCAGCACGGGACAGGCAAGTGGAGTGACCGGGGAGCTGTTTTTT
TRBD1	TRBV7-9	few	TRBJ2-4	CASSPLGQGTTSAKNIQYF	TGTGCCAGCAGCCCCCTAGGACAGGGTACCACCTCAGCCAAAAACATTCAGTACTTC
TRBD1	TRBV19	-	TRBJ1-2	CASSAPDPEQGAGYGYTF	TGTGCCAGTAGTGCACCAGACCCCGAACAGGGGGCAGGGTATGGCTACACCTTC
TRBD2	TRBV5-1	-	TRBJ2-5	CASSLPSGALGETQYF	TGCGCCAGCAGCTTGCCTAGCGGGGCCTTGGGAGAGACCCAGTACTTC
-	TRBV7-9	-	TRBJ1-5	CASSRTGFNQPQHF	TGTGCCAGCAGCAGAACAGGGTTCAATCAGCCCCAGCATTTT
-	TRBV18	-	TRBJ1-2	CASSPTLADRNYGYTF	TGTGCCAGCTCACCGACTCTAGCAGACCGAAACTATGGCTACACCTTC
TRBD1	TRBV5-8	-	TRBJ2-7	CASSPRTGVFFVYEQYF	TGTGCCAGCAGCCCTCGGACAGGGGTTTTCTTCGTCTACGAGCAGTACTTC
-	TRBV4-1	-	TRBJ1-3	CASSQPLTNSGNTIYF	TGCGCCAGCAGCCAACCGCTTACTAACTCTGGAAACACCATATATTTT
TRBD2	TRBV6-1	-	TRBJ2-7	CASRNSGGHSYEQYF	TGTGCCAGCAGAAATAGCGGGGGACACTCCTACGAGCAGTACTTC
TRBD2	TRBV7-8	-	TRBJ2-1	CASSRGHGGRYEQFF	TGTGCCAGCAGCCGCGGGCACGGCGGGAGGTATGAGCAGTTCTTC
-	TRBV28	once	TRBJ1-1	CASSEVLTSTEAFF	TGTGCCAGCAGTGAGGTTCTAACTAGTACTGAAGCTTTCTTT
TRBD1	TRBV2	few	TRBJ1-6	CASSERWDRANSPLHF	TGTGCCAGCAGTGAAAGATGGGACAGGGCGAATTCACCCCTCCACTTT
TRBD1	TRBV11-2	-	TRBJ1-3	CASSPPWTGLLSGNTIYF	TGTGCCAGCAGCCCTCCTTGGACAGGGCTCCTCTCTGGAAACACCATATATTTT
-	TRBV5-4	once	TRBJ2-3	CASSPRGNTDTQYF	TGTGCCAGCAGCCCCCGGGGAAACACAGATACGCAGTATTTT
TRBD2	TRBV27	-	TRBJ2-7	CASSLSGGRAYEQYF	TGTGCCAGCAGTTTATCGGGGGGGAGAGCCTACGAGCAGTACTTC
-	TRBV20-1	-	TRBJ2-5	CSVQYLETQYF	TGCAGTGTACAGTATCTAGAGACCCAGTACTTC
-	TRBV10-1	-	TRBJ1-1	CASSVRPISGHPNTEAFF	TGCGCCAGCAGTGTTCGGCCTATTTCGGGACATCCGAACACTGAAGCTTTCTTT
-	TRBV7-2	-	TRBJ2-3	CASNDSPSTDTQYF	TGTGCCAGCAATGACAGTCCTAGCACAGATACGCAGTATTTT
TRBD1	TRBV29-1	-	TRBJ2-5	CSVGRQGRETQYF	TGCAGCGTTGGACGACAGGGGCGAGAGACCCAGTACTTC